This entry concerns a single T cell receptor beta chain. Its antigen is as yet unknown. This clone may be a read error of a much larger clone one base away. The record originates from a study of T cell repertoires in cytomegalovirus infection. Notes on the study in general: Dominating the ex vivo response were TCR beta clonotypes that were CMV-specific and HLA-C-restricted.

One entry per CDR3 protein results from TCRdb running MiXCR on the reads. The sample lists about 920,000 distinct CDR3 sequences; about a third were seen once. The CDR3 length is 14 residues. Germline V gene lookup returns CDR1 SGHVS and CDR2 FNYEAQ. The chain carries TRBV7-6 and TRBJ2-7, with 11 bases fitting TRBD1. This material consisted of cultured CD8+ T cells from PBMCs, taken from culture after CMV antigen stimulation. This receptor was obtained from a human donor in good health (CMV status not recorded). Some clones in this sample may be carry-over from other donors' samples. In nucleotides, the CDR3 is TGTGTCAGCAGCCCTGGGACAGGGGGGCACGAGCAGTACTTC. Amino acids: CVSSPGTGGHEQYF.